The 25 T cell receptor beta chains listed next were all sequenced from one sample in a study of cytomegalovirus exposure and HLA in healthy donors. Data came from immunoSEQ multiplex PCR; TCRdb stores just in-frame clones and leaves some out. The sample shows 90,000 to 150,000 clones, approximately 85% of them seen only once. Input material: PBMCs. Receptors originate from a man in his late teens or twenties in good health and CMV-seronegative.

The V call is TRBV9, the J call TRBJ1-1; TRBD1 agrees at 10 bases. With V trimmed by 3 bases and J by 5 bases, 13 bases remained unmatched. Germline CDR1 is SGDLS and CDR2 is YYNGEE. This CDR3 region has 17 residues. The chain's CDR3 is CASSAGVGTGVGTEAFF. The CDR3 nucleotides are TGTGCCAGCAGCGCGGGGGTGGGGACAGGGGTTGGGACTGAAGCTTTCTTT.

The rearrangement links TRBV18 to TRBJ2-2; 7 bases match TRBD1. V lost 2 bases to trimming and J lost 3 bases; unmatched junction nucleotides: 3. Germline values: CDR1 KGHSH, CDR2 LQKENI. The CDR3 has 15 amino acids. The CDR3 DNA is TGTGCCAGCTCACCATCCGGACAGGACACCGGGGAGCTGTTTTTT. This sequence encodes CASSPSGQDTGELFF.

CDR3 nucleotide sequence: TGCGCCAGCAGCTTGGCGGACCCAGGAGGCCTCCAAGAGACCCAGTACTTC. Encoded protein: CASSLADPGGLQETQYF. The J gene is TRBJ2-5, the V gene TRBV5-1, with D maybe TRBD2 (5 bases). CDR1 SGHRS and CDR2 YFSETQ come from the germline V gene. This CDR3 has 17 amino acids. V was pared by 0 bases and J by 1 base, with 16 bases between. The variable domain in full, with the rest retrieved from reference TRBV5-1 and TRBJ2-5, is KAGVTQTPRYLIKTRGQQVTLSCSPISGHRSVSWYQQTPGQGLQFLFEYFSETQRNKGNFPGRFSGRQFSNSRSEMNVSTLELGDSALYLCASSLADPGGLQETQYFGPGTRLLVL.

The rearrangement joins TRBV15 to TRBJ1-4; possibly TRBD1 for D (6 bases). The germline V gene has CDR1 LNHNV and CDR2 YYDKDF (reference sequence). The V gene lost 0 bases and the J gene lost 5 bases, with 16 bases spanning the gap. The CDR3 contains 17 residues. CDR3 amino acids: CATSREGGGEGNEKLFF. The DNA of the CDR3 is TGTGCCACCAGCAGAGAAGGGGGTGGGGAGGGAAATGAAAAACTGTTTTTT.

The chain links TRBV2 to TRBJ2-5, with 10 nucleotides matching TRBD2. The J segment lost 4 bases and the V segment lost 6 bases, leaving 8 bases of the junction unmatched. Germline assignment: CDR1 SNHLY and CDR2 FYNNEI. The CDR3 runs to 15 residues. CDR3 nucleotide sequence: TGTGCCAGCAGAGTACTAGCGGGATCCAGAGAGACCCAGTACTTC. It codes for CASRVLAGSRETQYF.

CDR3 DNA: TGTGCCAGCAGCTTGTTCCCCCGGAACACCGGGGAGCTGTTTTTT. Encoded protein: CASSLFPRNTGELFF. The genes are TRBV5-8 and TRBJ2-2; D is undetermined. Germline-derived CDR1 and CDR2 are SGHTS and YDEGEE. The CDR3 loop spans 15 amino acids. Between the trimmed V and J ends, which lost 1 base and 1 base, there was a span of 8 bases.

The J gene is TRBJ1-2, the V gene TRBV15, with TRBD1 as a possible D gene (5 bases). Germline V CDR1 and CDR2: LNHNV, YYDKDF (reference sequence). This CDR3 spans 16 amino acids. Trimming stripped 3 bases from V and 0 bases from J, with 14 bases between. The CDR3 is CATSSRQSLSNYGYTF. CDR3 DNA sequence: TGTGCCACCAGCAGCCGACAGAGCCTTTCTAACTATGGCTACACCTTC.

The chain combines TRBV30 with TRBJ1-2; the D gene is possibly TRBD1 (5 bases). The length of the CDR3 is 12 residues. CDR1 is GTSNPN, CDR2 SVGIG, per germline (reference sequence). The CDR3 bases are TGTGCGGGGCCCACAGCTAACTATGGCTACACCTTC. Translation gives CAGPTANYGYTF.

The chain couples TRBV5-4 to TRBJ1-3, with 10 bases that match TRBD1. Germline values: CDR1 SGHNT, CDR2 YYREEE (reference sequence). V shed 4 bases, J shed 3 bases, and the junction held 4 bases outside the gene matches. This CDR3 has 15 residues. CDR3 amino acids: CASSPGTGVGNTIYF. CDR3 DNA sequence: TGTGCCAGCAGCCCCGGGACAGGGGTTGGAAACACCATATATTTT.

J is TRBJ2-3 and V is TRBV5-1; 9 bases line up with TRBD1. Trimming took 5 bases from V and 3 from J; bases not matched to a gene: 10. The CDR3 loop spans 16 amino acids. Per the germline V gene, CDR1 is SGHRS and CDR2 is YFSETQ. The CDR3 nucleotides read TGCGCCAGCAGGGGGTTAGGACAGGGGACGACAGATACGCAGTATTTT. It is translated as CASRGLGQGTTDTQYF.

The V gene is TRBV27, the J gene TRBJ2-3, with TRBD2 identical over 10 bases. Germline trimming cut 6 bases from V and 0 bases from J; bases unmatched to any gene: 3. Germline-derived CDR1 and CDR2 are MNHEY and SMNVEV (reference sequence). The CDR3 has 15 amino acids. The CDR3 protein is CASSATSGSTDTQYF. The CDR3 nucleotides are TGTGCCAGCAGCGCGACTAGCGGGAGCACAGATACGCAGTATTTT.

The chain joins TRBV9 to TRBJ2-7; possibly TRBD2 for D (6 bases). CDR3 size: 16 residues. Looked up from germline, CDR1 is SGDLS and CDR2 is YYNGEE. V lost 4 bases, J lost 11 bases, and 28 bases lay in between. CDR3 sequence (DNA): TGTGCCAGCAGCACCCGGAAGGAGGGACCCCTACGAGTGGAGTACTTC. Residues: CASSTRKEGPLRVEYF.

As regards this clone: This same CDR3 is encoded by further DNA sequences in the sample. This chain links TRBV5-1 with TRBJ2-7; the match to TRBD1 covers 9 bases. V was clipped by 1 base and J by 2 bases; unmatched bases: 1. Germline CDR1 and CDR2: SGHRS and YFSETQ. The CDR3 is 14 amino acids. CDR3 residues: CASSLTGGPYEQYF. The CDR3 nucleotides are TGCGCCAGCAGCTTGACAGGGGGCCCCTACGAGCAGTACTTC.

This clone appeared a single time. The rearrangement joins TRBV5-4 to TRBJ2-7; 12 nucleotides line up with TRBD2. Germline trimming cut 2 bases from V and 3 bases from J; bases unmatched to any gene: 9. CDR1 and CDR2 (germline): SGHNT, YYREEE (reference sequence). The CDR3 has 17 residues. The CDR3 coding sequence is TGTGCCAGCAGCTTAACAAGGGGACTAGCGGGCGTCTACGAGCAGTACTTC. This sequence encodes CASSLTRGLAGVYEQYF.

V is TRBV2 and J is TRBJ2-7, with 7 bases matching TRBD2. The CDR3 runs 13 residues. Trimming took 3 bases from V and 5 from J; bases not matched to a gene: 4. Per the germline V gene, CDR1 is SNHLY and CDR2 is FYNNEI. Here the CDR3 DNA reads TGTGCCAGCAGTGAGGGGGGGGAGGACGAGCAGTACTTC. It codes for CASSEGGEDEQYF.

This clone was seen just once. The rearrangement links TRBV6-1 to TRBJ2-1, with D hard to call. Germline CDR1 reads MNHNS; CDR2 reads SASEGT. CDR3 length: 16 residues. V was cut by 0 bases and J by 0 bases, with 9 bases left in between. CDR3 region: CASSEAPLSSYNEQFF. CDR3 nucleotide sequence: TGTGCCAGCAGTGAAGCGCCTTTGAGCTCCTACAATGAGCAGTTCTTC.

V usage is TRBV5-8 and J usage is TRBJ2-5; D is uncertain. V gave up 2 bases and J gave up 0 bases, with 8 bases separating them. The CDR3 runs 14 residues. The germline gives CDR1 SGHTS, CDR2 YDEGEE. The CDR3 region is CASSFLRYQETQYF. The CDR3 DNA is TGTGCCAGCAGCTTTTTGAGGTACCAAGAGACCCAGTACTTC.

The chain carries TRBV15 and TRBJ1-4; no firm D call. CDR1 is LNHNV and CDR2 is YYDKDF in the germline V gene (reference sequence). V was clipped by 8 bases and J by 7 bases, with 11 bases between them. This CDR3 is built from 12 residues. The CDR3 here is CATSRPFEKLFF. CDR3 sequence (DNA): TGTGCCACCTCTAGGCCCTTTGAAAAACTGTTTTTT.

The chain recombines TRBV11-2 with TRBJ2-1, with D tentatively TRBD2 (5 bases). The CDR3 spans 13 residues. Germline CDR1 and CDR2: SGHAT and FQNNGV. Trimming pared 8 bases from V and 0 bases from J, leaving 8 bases between. CDR3 in amino acids: CASRAASYNEQFF. CDR3 in DNA: TGTGCCAGCCGAGCGGCCTCCTACAATGAGCAGTTCTTC.

The rearrangement joins TRBV29-1 to TRBJ2-7; 7 bases are shared with TRBD1. Trimming took 6 bases from V and 5 from J; bases not matched to a gene: 10. The germline V gene has CDR1 SQVTM and CDR2 ANQGSEA. The CDR3 length is 13 residues. The CDR3 loop reads CSVGDSALHEQYF. In DNA, the CDR3 is TGCAGCGTGGGGGACAGCGCATTACACGAGCAGTACTTC.

This clone was seen just once. The rearrangement uses TRBV5-1 and TRBJ2-2; D is uncertain. The CDR3 is 12 amino acids. Trimming took off 2 bases at V and 6 bases at J, with 5 bases between the two ends. In germline, CDR1 is SGHRS, CDR2 YFSETQ. This CDR3 is CASSFPSGELFF. DNA for the CDR3: TGCGCCAGCAGCTTCCCGTCCGGGGAGCTGTTTTTT. The whole variable domain, filled in from reference TRBV5-1 and TRBJ2-2, reads KAGVTQTPRYLIKTRGQQVTLSCSPISGHRSVSWYQQTPGQGLQFLFEYFSETQRNKGNFPGRFSGRQFSNSRSEMNVSTLELGDSALYLCASSFPSGELFFGEGSRLTVL.

CDR3 sequence (DNA): TGTGCCAGCACCCCAGACAGGTTGACAGATACGCAGTATTTT. As protein: CASTPDRLTDTQYF. The V call is TRBV6-1, the J call TRBJ2-3, with a weak D call TRBD1 (6 bases). CDR3 size: 14 residues. The V gene lost 7 bases and the J gene lost 3 bases, with 14 bases spanning the gap. From germline, CDR1 is MNHNS and CDR2 SASEGT.

The chain carries TRBV14 and TRBJ2-5; TRBD1 matches at 8 bases. The germline V gene has CDR1 SGHDN and CDR2 FVKESK. The CDR3 runs to 16 residues. After removal of 0 bases from V and 4 bases from J, the junction contained 7 bases not matched to a gene. CDR3: CASSQETVRGRETQYF. In DNA, the CDR3 is TGTGCCAGCAGCCAAGAAACGGTCAGGGGGCGAGAGACCCAGTACTTC.

This rearrangement joins TRBV11-2 to TRBJ1-2, with 8 positions matching TRBD1. Germline V gene data show CDR1 as SGHAT and CDR2 as FQNNGV. This CDR3 region has 15 residues. J was trimmed by 4 bases and V by 5 bases; bases with no gene match: 9. The CDR3 loop is CASSPTGEKFYGYTF. CDR3 coding DNA: TGTGCCAGCAGCCCGACAGGGGAAAAGTTCTATGGCTACACCTTC.

The chain has TRBV6-1 and TRBJ2-2, with TRBD1 identical over 8 bases. This CDR3 is 15 amino acids long. The V gene end was trimmed by 6 bases and the J gene end by 7 bases; junction bases not matched to a gene: 10. In germline, CDR1 is MNHNS, CDR2 SASEGT. The chain's CDR3 is CASSVRTGMIGELFF. Here the CDR3 DNA reads TGTGCCAGCAGCGTACGGACAGGGATGATCGGGGAGCTGTTTTTT.